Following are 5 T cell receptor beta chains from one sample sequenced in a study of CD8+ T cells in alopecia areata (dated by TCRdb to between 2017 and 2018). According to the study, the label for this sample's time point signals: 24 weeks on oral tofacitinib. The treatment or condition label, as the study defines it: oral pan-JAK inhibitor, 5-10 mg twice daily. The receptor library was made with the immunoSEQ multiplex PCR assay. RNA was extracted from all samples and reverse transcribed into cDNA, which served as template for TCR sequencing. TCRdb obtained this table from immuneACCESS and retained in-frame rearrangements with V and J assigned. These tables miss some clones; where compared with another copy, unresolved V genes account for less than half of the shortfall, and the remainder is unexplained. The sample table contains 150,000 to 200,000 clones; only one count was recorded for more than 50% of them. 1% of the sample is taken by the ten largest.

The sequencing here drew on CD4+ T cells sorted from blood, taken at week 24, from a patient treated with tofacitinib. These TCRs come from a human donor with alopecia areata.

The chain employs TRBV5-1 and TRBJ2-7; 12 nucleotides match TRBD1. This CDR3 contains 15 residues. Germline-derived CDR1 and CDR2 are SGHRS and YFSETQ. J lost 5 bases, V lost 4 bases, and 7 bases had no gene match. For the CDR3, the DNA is TGCGCCAGCAGCCCGACGGGACAGGGGGCCGACGAGCAGTACTTC. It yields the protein CASSPTGQGADEQYF.

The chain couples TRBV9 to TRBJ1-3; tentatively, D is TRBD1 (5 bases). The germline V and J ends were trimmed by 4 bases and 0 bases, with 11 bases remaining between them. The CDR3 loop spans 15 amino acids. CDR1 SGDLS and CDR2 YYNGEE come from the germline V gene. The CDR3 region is CASSLDRNSGNTIYF. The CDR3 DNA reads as TGTGCCAGCAGCCTTGACAGAAACTCTGGAAACACCATATATTTT.

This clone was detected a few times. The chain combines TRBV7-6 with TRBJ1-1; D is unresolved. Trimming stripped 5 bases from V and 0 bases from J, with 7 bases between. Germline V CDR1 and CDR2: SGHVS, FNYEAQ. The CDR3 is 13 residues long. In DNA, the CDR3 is TGTGCCAGCAGCGCCGACCTGAACACTGAAGCTTTCTTT. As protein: CASSADLNTEAFF.

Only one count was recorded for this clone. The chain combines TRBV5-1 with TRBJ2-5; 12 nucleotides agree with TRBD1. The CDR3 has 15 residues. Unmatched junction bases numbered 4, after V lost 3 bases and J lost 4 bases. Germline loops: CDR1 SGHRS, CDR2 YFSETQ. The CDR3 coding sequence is TGCGCCAGCAGCTGGGGACAGGGGGCCGTAGAGACCCAGTACTTC. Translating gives CASSWGQGAVETQYF.

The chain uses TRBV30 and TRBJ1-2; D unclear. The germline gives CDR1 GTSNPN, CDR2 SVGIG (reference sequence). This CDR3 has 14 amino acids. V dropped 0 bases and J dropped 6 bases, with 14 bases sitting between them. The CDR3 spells CAWSVRGSVDGYTF. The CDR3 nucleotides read TGTGCCTGGAGTGTACGTGGGAGCGTCGATGGCTACACCTTC.